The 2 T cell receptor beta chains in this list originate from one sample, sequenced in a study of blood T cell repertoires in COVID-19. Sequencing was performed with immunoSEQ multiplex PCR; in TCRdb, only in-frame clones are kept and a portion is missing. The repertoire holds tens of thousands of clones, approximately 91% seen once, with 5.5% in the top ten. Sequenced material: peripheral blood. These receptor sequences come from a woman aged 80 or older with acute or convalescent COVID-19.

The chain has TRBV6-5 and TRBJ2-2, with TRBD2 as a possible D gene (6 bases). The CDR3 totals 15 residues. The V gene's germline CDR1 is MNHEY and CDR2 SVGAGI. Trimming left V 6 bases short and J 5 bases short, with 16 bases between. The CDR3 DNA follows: TGTGCCAGCAGGGCAAGCGGAGGGACGACCGGGGAGCTGTTTTTT. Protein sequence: CASRASGGTTGELFF.

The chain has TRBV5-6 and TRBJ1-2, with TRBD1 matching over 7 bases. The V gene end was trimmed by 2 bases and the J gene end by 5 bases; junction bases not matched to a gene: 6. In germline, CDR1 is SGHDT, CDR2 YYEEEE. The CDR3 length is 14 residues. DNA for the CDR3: TGTGCCAGCAGCTTTCTTGACAGGGAATATGGCTACACCTTC. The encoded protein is CASSFLDREYGYTF.